This T cell receptor beta chain was documented in a study of Tregs in tolerant kidney transplant recipients. As to this clone: The target antigen is unknown. The read ends 3 residues before the CDR3 terminus; that terminus is restored from the germline J gene.

Produced via immunoSEQ multiplex PCR; TCRdb's table is partial and in-frame only. In total, the table holds around 30,000 clones. Study-wide results and limits: No direct test of biological reproducibility was done here. Expanding Tregs on activated donor B cells appeared to best identify donor-specific TCRbeta clones. Validation in larger populations is needed because few patients were studied.

Germline CDR1 SEHNR, CDR2 FQNEAQ (reference sequence). This CDR3 is 12 amino acids long. V lost 7 bases, J lost 8 bases, and 11 bases lay in between. Related graft donors supplied nonmyeloablative bone marrow transplants, and mixed chimerism was transient. Thawed PBMCs were FACS-sorted into unstimulated CD4+CD25+CD127- regulatory T cells, CD4+CD25- non-regulatory cells, CD4 and CD8 cells. The chain employs TRBV7-9 and TRBJ1-4, with a weak D call TRBD1 (5 bases). This receptor was identified in a human patient who received a combined kidney and bone marrow transplant. Among the T cells, some may be from the graft donor. Sequences were derived from CD4+ T cells from blood (PBMCs), sampled 24 months after the transplant. CDR3 DNA (partial): TGTGCCAGCACCAGGGCGAGCGAAAAA. Its protein product is CASTRASEK. The entire CDR3 protein reads CASTRASEKLFF.